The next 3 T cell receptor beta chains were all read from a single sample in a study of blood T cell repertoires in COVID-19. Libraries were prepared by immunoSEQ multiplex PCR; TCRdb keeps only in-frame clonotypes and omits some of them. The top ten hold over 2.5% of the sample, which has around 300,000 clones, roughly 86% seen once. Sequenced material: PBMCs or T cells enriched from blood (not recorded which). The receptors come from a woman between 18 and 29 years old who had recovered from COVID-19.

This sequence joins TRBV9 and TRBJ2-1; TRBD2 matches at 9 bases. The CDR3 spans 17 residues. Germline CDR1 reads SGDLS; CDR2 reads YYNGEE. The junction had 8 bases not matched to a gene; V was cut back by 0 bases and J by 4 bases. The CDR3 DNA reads TGTGCCAGCAGCGTAGTAGGTAGCGGGAGCCTATACAATGAGCAGTTCTTC. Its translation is CASSVVGSGSLYNEQFF.

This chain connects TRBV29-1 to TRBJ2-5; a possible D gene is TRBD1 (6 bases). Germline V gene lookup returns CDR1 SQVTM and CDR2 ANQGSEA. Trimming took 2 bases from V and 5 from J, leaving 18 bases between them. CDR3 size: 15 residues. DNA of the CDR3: TGCAGCGTTGAACCGTCAGGGGAAGAGTGGGAGACCCAGTACTTC. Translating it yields CSVEPSGEEWETQYF. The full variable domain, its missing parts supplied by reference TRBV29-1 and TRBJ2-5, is SAVISQKPSRDICQRGTSLTIQCQVDSQVTMMFWYRQQPGQSLTLIATANQGSEATYESGFVIDKFPISRPNLTFSTLTVSNMSPEDSSIYLCSVEPSGEEWETQYFGPGTRLLVL.

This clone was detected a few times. CDR3 region: CATSDFERNTEAFF. CDR3 DNA: TGTGCCACCAGTGATTTCGAGAGAAACACTGAAGCTTTCTTT. This chain joins TRBV24-1 and TRBJ1-1, with D hard to call. The CDR3 loop spans 14 amino acids. Trimming removed 1 base at V and 2 bases at J, with 7 bases between. Germline V gene lookup returns CDR1 KGHDR and CDR2 SFDVKD.